This TCR beta chain was obtained from a study of CD8 T cells in ankylosing spondylitis. This clonotype was seen a few times. What it binds is not known. Quantitative barcoded 5'-RACE was used to prepare TCR beta libraries. TCRdb re-called the 5' RACE reads with MiXCR, one entry per CDR3 protein. The sample carries a few hundred thousand distinct CDR3 sequences, under 25% recorded once. Germline CDR1 SGHTA, CDR2 FQGNSA. The CDR3 runs 14 residues. Trimming removed 5 bases from V and 4 bases from J; junction bases left unmatched: 6. Study-wide findings and caveats: The authors found the disease-linked clones to be CD8+ and relatively rare in peripheral blood. A TCR beta motif of 8 or 9 highly homologous variants appeared characteristic of ankylosing spondylitis blood. Matched ankylosing spondylitis synovial fluid reportedly contained a significantly enriched population of disease-linked clones.

Sequencing was done on a sample of blood, either unsorted or a sorted T cell fraction (not recorded which). The chain recombines TRBV7-2 with TRBJ1-2; 8 nucleotides align to TRBD1. The receptor was derived from a female donor with ankylosing spondylitis or in good health (not recorded which). The CDR3 DNA sequence: TGTGCCAGCAGCCCGGACAGGGATCGCTATGGCTACACCTTC. The encoded protein is CASSPDRDRYGYTF.